This is a list of T cell receptor beta chains from one sample in a study of regulatory dendritic cells for organ transplantation. These receptors have no identified antigens. Sequencing used immunoSEQ multiplex PCR; TCRdb keeps in-frame clones, though not all of them. The sample lists about 20,000 clones; 70% to 90% were seen once. Sequencing input: naive CD4+ T cells from blood cultured with regulatory dendritic cells. The receptors derive from a human donor in good health. Each CDR3 is given with its conserved first and last residue. A D gene is named only where the DNA matches it firmly. Part of the rows lack a size; the others show once, few, many or a class for expanded clones.

D: -
V: TRBV7-2
J: TRBJ2-5
size: -
DNA: TGTGCCAGCAGCCAGGACCCGGGACACCCGGGGCAGTACTTC
CDR3: CASSQDPGHPGQYF

D: -
V: TRBV28
J: TRBJ1-1
size: -
DNA: TGTGCCAGCAGTTTATTGACCGATGAAGCTTTCTTT
CDR3: CASSLLTDEAFF

D: -
V: TRBV5-4
J: TRBJ2-1
size: -
DNA: TGTGCCAGCAGCTTGTCGACGGAAGGGCAGTTCTTC
CDR3: CASSLSTEGQFF

D: -
V: TRBV28
J: TRBJ1-1
size: -
DNA: TGTGCCAGTAAGGAGAGCACTGAAGCTTTCTTT
CDR3: CASKESTEAFF

D: -
V: TRBV4-3
J: TRBJ2-7
size: -
DNA: TGCGCCAGCAGCCAAGATGGCGGCGCCTACGAGCAGTACTTC
CDR3: CASSQDGGAYEQYF

D: -
V: TRBV28
J: TRBJ2-7
size: -
DNA: TGTGCCAGCAGTCTACTCCGACAGGTCTACGAGCAGTACTTC
CDR3: CASSLLRQVYEQYF

D: -
V: TRBV28
J: TRBJ2-5
size: -
DNA: TGTGCCGCCCGGGGTAGCGGAGAGACCCAGTACTTC
CDR3: CAARGSGETQYF

D: TRBD2
V: TRBV27
J: TRBJ2-7
size: -
DNA: TGTGCCAGCAGTTTGTTAGCGGGAGGGCCAGGCGAGCAGTACTTC
CDR3: CASSLLAGGPGEQYF

D: -
V: TRBV9
J: TRBJ2-2
size: once
DNA: TGTGCCAGCAGGGAAAACAGAAACACCGGGGAGCTGTTTTTT
CDR3: CASRENRNTGELFF

D: TRBD2
V: TRBV7-9
J: TRBJ2-2
size: once
DNA: TGTGCCAGCAGCCCACGAGCGGGAACTGATTTAACCGGGGAGCTGTTTTTT
CDR3: CASSPRAGTDLTGELFF

D: -
V: TRBV28
J: TRBJ2-7
size: -
DNA: TGTGCCAGCAGTTCCCGGAGGGCGGCAACCTACGAGCAGTACTTC
CDR3: CASSSRRAATYEQYF

D: -
V: TRBV10-3
J: TRBJ2-7
size: -
DNA: TGTGCCATCAGTGATTGGGGTACCTACGAGCAGTACTTC
CDR3: CAISDWGTYEQYF

D: TRBD2
V: TRBV7-9
J: TRBJ2-5
size: -
DNA: TGTGCCAGCAGCTTAAGCTCCCCAGGACTAGCGGGAGTTGAGACCCAGTACTTC
CDR3: CASSLSSPGLAGVETQYF

D: -
V: TRBV7-9
J: TRBJ2-7
size: -
DNA: TGTGCCAGCAGCTTAACCTCATGGACAATTTCCTATTTCGACGAGCAGTACTTC
CDR3: CASSLTSWTISYFDEQYF

D: -
V: TRBV28
J: TRBJ1-3
size: -
DNA: TGTGCCAGCAGAGGGGCAGGGGTCCGCCTGACCATATATTTT
CDR3: CASRGAGVRLTIYF

D: -
V: TRBV28
J: TRBJ2-5
size: -
DNA: TGTGCCAGCAGTTTACCGGGGGGCGCGGTGCAGGAGACCCAGTACTTC
CDR3: CASSLPGGAVQETQYF

D: -
V: TRBV6-5
J: TRBJ2-5
size: -
DNA: TGTGCCAGCAAGCGGAACCAAGAGACCCAGTACTTC
CDR3: CASKRNQETQYF

D: -
V: TRBV11-2
J: TRBJ2-5
size: -
DNA: TGTGCCAGCAGCTCCGACAGGCGGGAGACCCAGTACTTC
CDR3: CASSSDRRETQYF

D: TRBD2
V: TRBV6-1
J: TRBJ2-3
size: -
DNA: TGTGCCAGCAGTGCCCAACTAGCGGGAGGGACAGATACGCAGTATTTT
CDR3: CASSAQLAGGTDTQYF

D: -
V: TRBV15
J: TRBJ1-5
size: -
DNA: TGTGCCACCAGCGAATTATTCCAGAGTCAGCCCCAGCATTTT
CDR3: CATSELFQSQPQHF

D: -
V: TRBV19
J: TRBJ1-1
size: -
DNA: TGTGCCAGTAGTATAGAATTAAACACTGAAGCTTTCTTT
CDR3: CASSIELNTEAFF

D: -
V: TRBV6-6
J: TRBJ2-7
size: -
DNA: TGTGCCAGCAGACGGGGTGGGGACGAGCAGTACTTC
CDR3: CASRRGGDEQYF

D: TRBD2
V: TRBV27
J: TRBJ2-3
size: once
DNA: TGTGCCAGCACCGCGACTAGCGGGGACACAGATACGCAGTATTTT
CDR3: CASTATSGDTDTQYF

D: TRBD1
V: TRBV28
J: TRBJ2-4
size: -
DNA: TGTGCCTCAAGTTTGGTCACAGGGGTTCGCATTCAGTACTTC
CDR3: CASSLVTGVRIQYF

D: TRBD2
V: TRBV5-8
J: TRBJ2-2
size: -
DNA: TGTGCCAGCATCCCCGGGAGGGCGCGGCGGGCCGGGGAGCTGTTTTTT
CDR3: CASIPGRARRAGELFF

D: -
V: TRBV9
J: TRBJ2-1
size: -
DNA: TGTGCCAGCAGCGTAGCCTCAAATGAGCAGTTCTTC
CDR3: CASSVASNEQFF

D: TRBD2
V: TRBV5-4
J: TRBJ2-2
size: -
DNA: TGTGCCAGCAGCGCCCCTAGCGGGGAGAACACCGGGGAGCTGTTTTTT
CDR3: CASSAPSGENTGELFF

D: -
V: TRBV10-3
J: TRBJ2-5
size: -
DNA: TGTGCCATCATCGCCATGGGCCTGGAGCGGACCCAGTACTTC
CDR3: CAIIAMGLERTQYF

D: TRBD1
V: TRBV2
J: TRBJ1-6
size: -
DNA: TGTGCCAGCGGAGGAACAGGGGGCGGCTATAATTCACCCCTCCACTTT
CDR3: CASGGTGGGYNSPLHF

D: -
V: TRBV5-6
J: TRBJ1-3
size: -
DNA: TGTGCCAGCAGTCGTGACCGACCCTCTGGAAACACCATATATTTT
CDR3: CASSRDRPSGNTIYF

D: TRBD1
V: TRBV2
J: TRBJ1-1
size: -
DNA: TGTGCCAGCAATAGTCAGGGGGCGGTGGCTGAAGCTTTCTTT
CDR3: CASNSQGAVAEAFF

D: TRBD2
V: TRBV5-1
J: TRBJ2-5
size: -
DNA: TGCGCCAGCAGCCGTGGACTAGCGGGGACAGAGTACCAAGAGACCCAGTACTTC
CDR3: CASSRGLAGTEYQETQYF

D: -
V: TRBV6-1
J: TRBJ1-3
size: -
DNA: TGTGCCAGCAGTGAAAGGGCCCTCTCTGGAAACACCATATATTTT
CDR3: CASSERALSGNTIYF

D: TRBD2
V: TRBV7-9
J: TRBJ2-7
size: -
DNA: TGTGCCACCGACCGGGCGGGGGGGCCCCACGAGCAGTACTTC
CDR3: CATDRAGGPHEQYF

D: -
V: TRBV6-5
J: TRBJ1-2
size: -
DNA: TGTGCCAGCGCCTTCCGGGTCAACTATGGCTACACCTTC
CDR3: CASAFRVNYGYTF

D: TRBD1
V: TRBV7-2
J: TRBJ2-7
size: -
DNA: TGTGCCAGCAGCTTAGACGGACAGGCAACGAGCGGCCAGTTC
CDR3: CASSLDGQATSGQF

D: TRBD1
V: TRBV19
J: TRBJ1-5
size: -
DNA: TGTGCCAGTAGTGGGGGACAGGCTGGCAATCAGCCCCAGCATTTT
CDR3: CASSGGQAGNQPQHF

D: -
V: TRBV5-5
J: TRBJ1-5
size: -
DNA: TGTGCCAGCAGCTGGACTAATGGGGGTAGTCAGCCCCAGCATTTT
CDR3: CASSWTNGGSQPQHF

D: -
V: TRBV19
J: TRBJ2-1
size: few
DNA: TGTGCCAGCGGCATGGGACGGAGGGTCCCACCGTTCTTC
CDR3: CASGMGRRVPPFF

D: -
V: TRBV6-5
J: TRBJ2-1
size: -
DNA: TGTGCCAGCAGCAAGGTAGTCTACAATGAGCAGTTCTTC
CDR3: CASSKVVYNEQFF

D: -
V: TRBV9
J: TRBJ1-2
size: -
DNA: TGTGCCAGCAGCGTAGGGTTTAACTATGGCTACACCTTC
CDR3: CASSVGFNYGYTF

D: TRBD1
V: TRBV11-2
J: TRBJ2-2
size: once
DNA: TGTGCCAGCAGCTTAACAGGGGGCCGTGACACCGGGGAGCTGTTTTTT
CDR3: CASSLTGGRDTGELFF

D: TRBD1
V: TRBV19
J: TRBJ1-4
size: -
DNA: TGTGCCAGTAGTGCCACATTTAGGAGTCGGACAGGGGATGAAAAACTGTTTTTT
CDR3: CASSATFRSRTGDEKLFF

D: TRBD1
V: TRBV6-5
J: TRBJ2-3
size: -
DNA: TGTGCCAGCAGTTACTCTGCCAGGGGGCAGACAGATACGCAGTATTTT
CDR3: CASSYSARGQTDTQYF

D: -
V: TRBV29-1
J: TRBJ1-6
size: -
DNA: TGCAGCGTCGCGACTGTAGTTGGTTCACCCCTCCACTTT
CDR3: CSVATVVGSPLHF

D: -
V: TRBV6-1
J: TRBJ1-4
size: -
DNA: TGTGCCAGCAGTGAAAGGGTAGTAGCAACTAATGAAAAACTGTTTTTT
CDR3: CASSERVVATNEKLFF

D: -
V: TRBV7-2
J: TRBJ2-2
size: -
DNA: TGTGCCAGCAGCTTAGTTTCTGTGACTAACACCGGGGAGCTGTTTTTT
CDR3: CASSLVSVTNTGELFF

D: TRBD2
V: TRBV29-1
J: TRBJ2-4
size: -
DNA: TGCAGCGTGGGGGGGACCGTAGCCAAAAACATTCAGTACTTC
CDR3: CSVGGTVAKNIQYF

D: -
V: TRBV4-3
J: TRBJ2-7
size: few
DNA: TGCGCCAGCAGCCAAGTAAGAGGCTCCTACGAGCAGTACTTC
CDR3: CASSQVRGSYEQYF